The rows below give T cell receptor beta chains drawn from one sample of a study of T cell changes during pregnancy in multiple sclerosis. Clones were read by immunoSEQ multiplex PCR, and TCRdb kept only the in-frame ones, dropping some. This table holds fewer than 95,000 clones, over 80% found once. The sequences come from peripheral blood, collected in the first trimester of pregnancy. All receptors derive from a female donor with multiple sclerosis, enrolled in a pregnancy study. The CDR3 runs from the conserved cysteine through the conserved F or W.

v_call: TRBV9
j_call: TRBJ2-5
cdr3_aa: CASSVGVGVGETQYF

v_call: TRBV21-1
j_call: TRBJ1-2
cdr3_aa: CASSCQYEAGDGYTF

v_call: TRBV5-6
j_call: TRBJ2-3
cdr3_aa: CASSLERGGVTDTQYF

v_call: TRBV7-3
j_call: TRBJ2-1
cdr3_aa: CASSLGRGGLRDEQFF

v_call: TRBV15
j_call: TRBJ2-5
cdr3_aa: CATSRDHYWGGGETQYF

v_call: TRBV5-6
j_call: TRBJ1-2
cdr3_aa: CASSGKQRLGGGYTF

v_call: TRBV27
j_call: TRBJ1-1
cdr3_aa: CASSRIRDTEAFF

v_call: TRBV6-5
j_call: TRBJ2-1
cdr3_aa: CASSYSSGGTEQFF

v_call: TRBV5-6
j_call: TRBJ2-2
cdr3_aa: CASSVPRDRFSGELFF

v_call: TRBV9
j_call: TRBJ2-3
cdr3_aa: CASSEWDTSTDTQYF

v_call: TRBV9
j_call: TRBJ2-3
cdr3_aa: CASSVGTSGGGDTQYF

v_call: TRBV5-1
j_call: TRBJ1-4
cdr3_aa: CASSTLGTGGAVEKLFF

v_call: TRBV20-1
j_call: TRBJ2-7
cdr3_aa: CSAPVAYEQYF

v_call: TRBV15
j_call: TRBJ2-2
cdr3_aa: CATSIPGTKNIGELFF

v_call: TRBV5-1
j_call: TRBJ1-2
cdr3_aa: CASSTAGGSGYTF

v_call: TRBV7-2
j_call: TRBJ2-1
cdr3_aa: CASSTTGTSGNEQFF

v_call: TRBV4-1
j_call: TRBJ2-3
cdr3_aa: CASRWTSGSTDTQYF

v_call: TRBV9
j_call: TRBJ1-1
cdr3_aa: CASSVDGGRATEAFF

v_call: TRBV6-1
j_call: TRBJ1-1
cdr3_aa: CASSYSRTEAFF

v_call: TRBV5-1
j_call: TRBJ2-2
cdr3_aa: CASSSEVSGELFF

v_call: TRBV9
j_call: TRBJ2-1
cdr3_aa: CASAQGQGYNEQFF

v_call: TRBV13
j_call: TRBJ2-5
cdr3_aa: CASSVGDRDKETQYF

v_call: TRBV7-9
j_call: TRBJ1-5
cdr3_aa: CASSLGDNQPQHF

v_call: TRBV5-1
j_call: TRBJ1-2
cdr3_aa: CASSLGQYYGYTF

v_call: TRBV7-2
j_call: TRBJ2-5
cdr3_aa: CASSLTSGGGETQYF

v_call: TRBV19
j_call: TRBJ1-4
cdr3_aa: CASSLGGAPEKLFF

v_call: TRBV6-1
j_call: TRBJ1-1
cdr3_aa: CASSGPYRVFEVNTEAFF

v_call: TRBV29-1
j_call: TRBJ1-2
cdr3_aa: CSVRGGADNTNYGYTF

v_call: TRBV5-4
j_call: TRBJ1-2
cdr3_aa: CASSSGGRVRANYGYTF

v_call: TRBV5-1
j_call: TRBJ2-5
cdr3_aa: CASSFGENLPGAQYF

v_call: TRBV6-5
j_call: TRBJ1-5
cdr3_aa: CASSSGGAGNQPQHF

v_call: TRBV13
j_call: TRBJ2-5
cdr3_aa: CASTEVTSGPQETQYF

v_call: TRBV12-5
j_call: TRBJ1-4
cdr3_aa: CASATGGGNEKLFF

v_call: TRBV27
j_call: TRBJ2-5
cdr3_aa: CASSSTIALGETQYF

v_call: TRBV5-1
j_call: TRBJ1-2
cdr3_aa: CASSLAGGATSNYGYTF

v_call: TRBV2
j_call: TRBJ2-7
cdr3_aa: CASRMTGGNVEQYF

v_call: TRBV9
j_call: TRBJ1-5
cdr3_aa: CASNPEGQGNQPQHF